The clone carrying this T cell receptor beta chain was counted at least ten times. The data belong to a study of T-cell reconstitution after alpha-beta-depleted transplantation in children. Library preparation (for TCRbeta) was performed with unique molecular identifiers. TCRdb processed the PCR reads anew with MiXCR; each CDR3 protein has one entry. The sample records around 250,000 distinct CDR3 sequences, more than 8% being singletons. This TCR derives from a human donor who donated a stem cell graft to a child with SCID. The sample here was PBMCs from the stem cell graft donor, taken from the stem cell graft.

CDR3 residues: CASRDNTDTQYF. The CDR3 DNA follows: TGTGCCAGCAGAGATAACACAGATACGCAGTATTTT. The chain joins TRBV2 to TRBJ2-3; no definite D call. The CDR3 covers 12 residues. The V gene's germline CDR1 is SNHLY and CDR2 FYNNEI. V was clipped by 6 bases and J by 2 bases, with 6 bases between them.